The 4 T cell receptor beta chains listed next were all sequenced from one sample in a study of immune evolution from preneoplasia to lung adenocarcinoma. Libraries were prepared by immunoSEQ multiplex PCR; TCRdb keeps only in-frame clonotypes and omits some of them. This table holds 4,500 to 6,500 clones, 80% found once. Material for sequencing was FFPE normal lung tissue adjacent to the tumor. The receptors originated from a person aged 50-75 years with lung adenocarcinoma.

The chain combines TRBV11-2 with TRBJ1-2; D unclear. Trimming shortened V by 4 bases and J by 4 bases, and 16 bases separated the two germline ends. CDR1 and CDR2 from the germline V gene are SGHAT and FQNNGV. CDR3 length: 15 residues. The CDR3 region has the DNA TGTGCCAGCAGCTCCCAGAATTACGTGGGCTATGGCTACACCTTC. Protein product: CASSSQNYVGYGYTF.

This clone is a singleton in its sample. This chain connects TRBV30 to TRBJ2-7; D might be TRBD1 or TRBD2, each matching 6 bases. V lost 2 bases to trimming and J lost 4 bases, with 15 bases between them. The CDR3 contains 14 residues. CDR1 is GTSNPN and CDR2 is SVGIG in the germline V gene (reference sequence). The CDR3 sequence: CAWSIGGARYEQYF. CDR3 coding DNA: TGTGCCTGGAGTATCGGGGGCGCGCGGTACGAGCAGTACTTC.

The chain uses TRBV11-1 and TRBJ2-3; perhaps TRBD2 as D (6 bases). The CDR3 contains 17 residues. The V and J ends lost 1 base and 2 bases respectively, with 16 bases between them. In germline, CDR1 is SGHAT, CDR2 FQDESV (reference sequence). The CDR3 region is CASSLVGSGANTDTQYF. The CDR3 DNA follows: TGTGCCAGCAGCTTAGTCGGTTCGGGAGCGAACACAGATACGCAGTATTTT.

The CDR3 DNA reads as TGTGCCAGCAGCTTAACGGATGTTAAAACCACAGGGAGTGCAGATACGCAGTATTTT. It encodes CASSLTDVKTTGSADTQYF. The rearrangement joins TRBV7-3 to TRBJ2-3, with D possibly matching TRBD1 (6 bases). This CDR3 is 19 amino acids long. CDR1 and CDR2 from the germline V gene are SGHTA and FQGTGA. Trimming took 0 bases from V and 4 from J, leaving 23 bases between them.